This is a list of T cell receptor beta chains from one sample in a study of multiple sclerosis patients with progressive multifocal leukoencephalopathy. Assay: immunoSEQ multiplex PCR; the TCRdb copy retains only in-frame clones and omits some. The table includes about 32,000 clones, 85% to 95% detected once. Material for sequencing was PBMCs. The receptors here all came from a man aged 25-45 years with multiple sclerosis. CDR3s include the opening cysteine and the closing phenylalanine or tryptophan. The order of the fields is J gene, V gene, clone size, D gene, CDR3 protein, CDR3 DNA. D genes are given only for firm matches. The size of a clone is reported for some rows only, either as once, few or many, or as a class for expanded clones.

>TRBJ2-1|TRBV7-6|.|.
CASSQTNEQFF
TGTGCCAGCAGCCAGACGAATGAGCAGTTCTTC
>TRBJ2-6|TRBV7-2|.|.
CANSSVFSGANVLTF
TGTGCCAACAGCTCCGTTTTCTCTGGGGCCAACGTCCTGACTTTC
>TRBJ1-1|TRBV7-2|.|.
CASSSQGYRDTEAFF
TGTGCCAGCAGCTCCCAGGGATACAGGGACACTGAAGCTTTCTTT
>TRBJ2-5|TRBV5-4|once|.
CASSLPREETQYF
TGTGCCAGCAGCTTGCCAAGGGAAGAGACCCAGTACTTC
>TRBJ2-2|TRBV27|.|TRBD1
CASRYSGGNTGELFF
TGTGCCAGCAGATATTCAGGGGGAAACACCGGGGAGCTGTTTTTT
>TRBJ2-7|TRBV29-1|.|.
CSVVKGPYEQYF
TGCAGCGTTGTTAAGGGGCCATACGAGCAGTACTTC
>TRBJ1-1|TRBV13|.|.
CASSPPPMNTEAFF
TGTGCCAGCAGCCCACCGCCAATGAACACTGAAGCTTTCTTT
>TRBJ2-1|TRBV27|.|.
CASSSALSYNEQFF
TGTGCCAGCAGTTCGGCGTTATCCTACAATGAGCAGTTCTTC
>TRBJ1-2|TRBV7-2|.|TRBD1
CASSSPGQIYGYTF
TGTGCTAGCAGCTCACCGGGACAGATCTATGGCTACACCTTC
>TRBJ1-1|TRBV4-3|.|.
CASSLGRASTEAFF
TGCGCCAGCAGCCTAGGCAGGGCTAGTACTGAAGCTTTCTTT
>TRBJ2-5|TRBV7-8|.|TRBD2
CASSLGLAGVKETQYF
TGTGCCAGCAGCTTAGGGCTAGCGGGAGTTAAGGAGACCCAGTACTTC
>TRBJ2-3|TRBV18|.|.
CASTGQTTSTDTQYF
TGTGCCAGCACAGGACAGACGACTAGCACAGATACGCAGTATTTT
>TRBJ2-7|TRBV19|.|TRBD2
CASSTLAGVLEQYF
TGTGCCAGTAGTACACTAGCGGGAGTCCTCGAGCAGTACTTC
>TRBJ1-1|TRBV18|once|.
CASSPGWGNTEAFF
TGTGCCAGCTCACCGGGGTGGGGGAACACTGAAGCTTTCTTT
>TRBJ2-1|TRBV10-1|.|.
CASSGDVEPLNEQFF
TGCGCCAGCAGTGGGGACGTGGAGCCACTCAATGAGCAGTTCTTC
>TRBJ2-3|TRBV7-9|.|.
CASSRQGADTQYF
TGTGCCAGCAGCAGGCAGGGAGCAGATACGCAGTATTTT
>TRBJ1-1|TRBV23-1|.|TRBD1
CASSQTGTANTEAFF
TGCGCCAGCAGTCAAACCGGGACAGCTAACACTGAAGCTTTCTTT
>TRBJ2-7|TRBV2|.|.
CASSYSWQYF
TGTGCCAGCAGCTACAGTTGGCAGTACTTC
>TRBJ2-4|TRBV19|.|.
CASSVAKNIQYF
TGTGCCAGTAGTGTAGCCAAAAACATTCAGTACTTC
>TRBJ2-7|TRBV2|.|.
CASSDWLASYEQYF
TGTGCCAGCAGTGATTGGCTAGCCAGCTACGAGCAGTACTTC
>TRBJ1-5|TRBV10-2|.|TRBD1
CASGTGQDYNQPQHF
TGCGCCAGCGGAACGGGACAGGACTACAATCAGCCCCAGCATTTT
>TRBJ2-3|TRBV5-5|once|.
CASSLVRDTQYF
TGTGCCAGCAGCTTGGTACGGGATACGCAGTATTTT
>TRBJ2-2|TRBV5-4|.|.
CASSFGIQGNTGELFF
TGTGCCAGCAGCTTCGGTATACAGGGGAACACCGGGGAGCTGTTTTTT
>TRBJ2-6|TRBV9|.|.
CASSVGTYGVLTF
TGTGCCAGCAGCGTAGGGACGTACGGCGTCCTGACTTTC
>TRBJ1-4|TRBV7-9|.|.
CASSLDEKLFF
TGTGCCAGCAGCTTAGATGAAAAACTGTTTTTT
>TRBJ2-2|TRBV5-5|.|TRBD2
CASRTPSGSNSGELFF
TGTGCCAGCAGAACCCCTAGCGGGAGTAACTCCGGGGAGCTGTTTTTT
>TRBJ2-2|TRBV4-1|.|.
CASSQTGLSTGELFF
TGCGCCAGCAGCCAAACGGGACTCTCCACCGGGGAGCTGTTTTTT
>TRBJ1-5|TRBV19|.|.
CASSAPGDYSNQPQHF
TGTGCCAGTAGCGCGCCTGGGGATTATAGCAATCAGCCCCAGCATTTT
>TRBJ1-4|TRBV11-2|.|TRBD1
CASSLDSGTGLNEKLFF
TGTGCCAGCAGCTTAGATTCCGGGACAGGGCTTAATGAAAAACTGTTTTTT
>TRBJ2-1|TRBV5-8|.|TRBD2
CASSLSSGRPYNEQFF
TGTGCCAGCAGCTTGAGTAGCGGGAGGCCCTACAATGAGCAGTTCTTC
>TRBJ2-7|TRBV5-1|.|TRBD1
CASSLGQGASYEQYF
TGCGCCAGCAGCTTGGGGCAGGGGGCATCCTACGAGCAGTACTTC
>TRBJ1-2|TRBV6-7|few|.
CASSAPYPGTFYGYTF
TGTGCCAGCAGTGCCCCTTACCCCGGGACCTTCTATGGCTACACCTTC
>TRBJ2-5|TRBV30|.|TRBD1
CAWNRGRGQETQYF
TGTGCCTGGAACAGGGGTAGGGGCCAAGAGACCCAGTACTTC
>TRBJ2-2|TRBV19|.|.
CASSIGPRTGELFF
TGTGCCAGTAGTATAGGACCTCGGACCGGGGAGCTGTTTTTT
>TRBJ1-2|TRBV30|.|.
CAWSLYGAPTYGYTF
TGTGCCTGGAGTCTCTACGGGGCTCCTACCTATGGCTACACCTTC